This entry lists 16 T cell receptor beta chains sequenced from one sample in a study of cytomegalovirus exposure and HLA in healthy donors (dated by TCRdb to the late 2010s). Libraries were built with the immunoSEQ multiplex PCR assay. The multiplex PCR relied on a mix of 60 forward primers for TCR Vbeta segments and 13 reverse primers for TCR Jbeta segments. TCRdb mirrors the immuneACCESS table, restricted to in-frame sequences. Some clones are absent from its copies; in checked studies, under half trace to an unresolved V gene, and the reason for the others is unknown. The sample table holds 150,000 to 200,000 clones, of which approximately 80% were seen once. The biggest ten clones account for roughly 7.3% of the sample. Input material: PBMCs. These receptors all come from a male donor in good health and CMV-seropositive.

This clone was picked up a small number of times. The rearrangement joins TRBV10-3 to TRBJ2-1; TRBD2 matches at 13 bases. CDR1 ENHRY and CDR2 SYGVKD come from the germline V gene. The CDR3 length is 15 residues. V was clipped by 4 bases and J by 6 bases; unmatched bases: 3. Here the CDR3 reads CAISGTSGGGNEQFF. The CDR3 coding sequence is TGTGCCATCAGTGGGACTAGCGGGGGAGGCAATGAGCAGTTCTTC.

The chain is built from TRBV2 and TRBJ2-5, with a tentative D call TRBD2 (5 bases). The CDR3 is made up of 12 amino acids. V lost 6 bases and J 2 bases, leaving 7 bases between the germline ends. Germline assignment: CDR1 SNHLY and CDR2 FYNNEI. As DNA, the CDR3 is TGTGCCAGCAGCGGGGTTCAAGAGACCCAGTACTTC. Its translation is CASSGVQETQYF.

There are a few counts of this clone. The V call is TRBV6-5, the J call TRBJ1-5; unclear D gene. V shed 2 bases and J shed 9 bases, with 14 bases lying between them. This CDR3 region has 14 residues. CDR1 and CDR2 (germline): MNHEY, SVGAGI. The CDR3 loop is CASSYISGGRPQHF. Here the CDR3 DNA reads TGTGCCAGCAGTTACATTTCCGGCGGGCGGCCCCAGCATTTT.

The chain joins TRBV6-4 to TRBJ1-6; 10 bases agree with TRBD1. The CDR3 has 15 amino acids. Germline values: CDR1 MRHNA, CDR2 SNTAGT. V was clipped by 6 bases and J by 5 bases; unmatched bases: 4. CDR3 in DNA: TGTGCCAGCAGCCGGGACAGGGGAGATAATTCACCCCTCCACTTT. Protein sequence: CASSRDRGDNSPLHF.

V and J are TRBV11-1 and TRBJ1-1, with TRBD1 identical over 7 bases. CDR3 length: 14 residues. From germline, CDR1 is SGHAT and CDR2 FQDESV (reference sequence). Unmatched junction bases numbered 4, after V lost 1 base and J lost 5 bases. The CDR3 region is CASSLDRGRTEAFF. The CDR3 nucleotides read TGTGCCAGCAGCTTAGACAGGGGAAGGACTGAAGCTTTCTTT.

The sample holds one count of this clone. The rearrangement links TRBV4-1 to TRBJ1-1; 8 bases line up with TRBD1. CDR1 and CDR2 from the germline V gene are MGHRA and YSYEKL. The CDR3 covers 14 residues. The J segment lost 5 bases and the V segment lost 6 bases, leaving 8 bases of the junction unmatched. DNA for the CDR3: TGCGCCAGCAGATTGGCAGGGGGCAATACTGAAGCTTTCTTT. As protein: CASRLAGGNTEAFF.

The J gene is TRBJ1-1, the V gene TRBV5-1; 10 nucleotides match TRBD1. V shed 5 bases and J 4 bases; nucleotides not matched to a gene: 8. CDR3 size: 15 residues. CDR1 SGHRS and CDR2 YFSETQ come from the germline V gene. The CDR3 sequence is CASSSTGTGATEAFF. The CDR3 DNA sequence: TGCGCCAGCAGTTCCACCGGGACAGGGGCCACTGAAGCTTTCTTT. The whole variable domain, filled in from reference TRBV5-1 and TRBJ1-1, reads KAGVTQTPRYLIKTRGQQVTLSCSPISGHRSVSWYQQTPGQGLQFLFEYFSETQRNKGNFPGRFSGRQFSNSRSEMNVSTLELGDSALYLCASSSTGTGATEAFFGQGTRLTVV.

In this sample, this clone turned up a few times. This chain joins TRBV7-9 and TRBJ2-3; 11 nucleotides agree with TRBD1. The CDR3 is 15 amino acids. Germline CDR1 is SEHNR and CDR2 is FQNEAQ (reference sequence). V gave up 6 bases and J gave up 8 bases; unmatched junction bases: 10. The CDR3 spells CASSFTGTGGLTQYF. For the CDR3, the DNA is TGTGCCAGCAGTTTTACCGGGACAGGGGGGCTTACGCAGTATTTT. Full variable domain (missing parts from reference TRBV7-9 and TRBJ2-3): DTGVSQNPRHKITKRGQNVTFRCDPISEHNRLYWYRQTLGQGPEFLTYFQNEAQLEKSRLLSDRFSAERPKGSFSTLEIQRTEQGDSAMYLCASSFTGTGGLTQYFGPGTRLTVL.

This CDR3 is CSVPRAGLSTDTQYF. DNA for the CDR3: TGCAGCGTTCCTAGGGCGGGGCTGAGCACAGATACGCAGTATTTT. V and J are TRBV29-1 and TRBJ2-3, with D possibly matching TRBD2 (6 bases). This CDR3 has 15 residues. Germline V gene lookup returns CDR1 SQVTM and CDR2 ANQGSEA. The germline V and J ends were trimmed by 5 bases and 0 bases, with 15 bases remaining between them.

This clone was seen only once. This rearrangement joins TRBV5-6 to TRBJ2-7; D not resolved. The germline V and J ends were trimmed by 1 base and 7 bases, with 12 bases remaining between them. The CDR3 spans 13 residues. CDR1 and CDR2 from the germline V gene are SGHDT and YYEEEE. The CDR3 DNA reads TGTGCCAGCAGCTTGAACCCTTTAGAAGAGCAGTACTTC. This sequence encodes CASSLNPLEEQYF.

The CDR3 sequence is CASSPQTSGGLNTGELFF. CDR3 coding DNA: TGTGCCAGCAGTCCCCAGACTAGCGGGGGTCTGAACACCGGGGAGCTGTTTTTT. The chain is built from TRBV27 and TRBJ2-2, with 12 positions matching TRBD2. The CDR3 length is 18 residues. Unmatched junction bases numbered 8, after V lost 5 bases and J lost 1 base. The germline gives CDR1 MNHEY, CDR2 SMNVEV (reference sequence).

The chain uses TRBV7-9 and TRBJ1-3; no clear D gene. Germline V gene sequence: CDR1 SEHNR, CDR2 FQNEAQ (reference sequence). V was pared by 5 bases and J by 0 bases, with 11 bases between. The length of the CDR3 is 15 residues. The DNA for the CDR3 is TGTGCCAGCAGCGGTACTACAAACTCTGGAAACACCATATATTTT. This sequence encodes CASSGTTNSGNTIYF. Variable domain in full (rest from reference TRBV7-9 and TRBJ1-3): DTGVSQNPRHKITKRGQNVTFRCDPISEHNRLYWYRQTLGQGPEFLTYFQNEAQLEKSRLLSDRFSAERPKGSFSTLEIQRTEQGDSAMYLCASSGTTNSGNTIYFGEGSWLTVV.

This chain connects TRBV29-1 to TRBJ1-1; no definite D call. CDR1 is SQVTM, CDR2 ANQGSEA, per germline. Trimming took off 2 bases at V and 1 base at J, with 14 bases between the two ends. CDR3 size: 15 residues. The DNA for the CDR3 is TGCAGCGTTGAACGTACGGGATTCGGGAACACTGAAGCTTTCTTT. It codes for CSVERTGFGNTEAFF.

V gene TRBV7-9 combines with J gene TRBJ1-1; maybe TRBD1 (5 bases). Trimming stripped 4 bases from V and 1 base from J, with 13 bases between. Germline values: CDR1 SEHNR, CDR2 FQNEAQ (reference sequence). The CDR3 totals 15 residues. CDR3 region: CASSSTGLRNTEAFF. The CDR3 bases are TGTGCCAGCAGCTCCACGGGACTGCGGAACACTGAAGCTTTCTTT. The full variable domain, completed using reference TRBV7-9 and TRBJ1-1, is DTGVSQNPRHKITKRGQNVTFRCDPISEHNRLYWYRQTLGQGPEFLTYFQNEAQLEKSRLLSDRFSAERPKGSFSTLEIQRTEQGDSAMYLCASSSTGLRNTEAFFGQGTRLTVV.

This clone has a handful of counts. The gene calls are TRBV4-3 and TRBJ1-1; perhaps TRBD1 as D (5 bases). The CDR3 extends over 15 amino acids. Trimming took off 0 bases at V and 3 bases at J, with 11 bases between the two ends. CDR1 is LGHNA and CDR2 is YSLEER in the germline V gene. The CDR3 loop is CASSQELGAYTEAFF. The CDR3 DNA reads TGCGCCAGCAGCCAAGAATTAGGGGCGTACACTGAAGCTTTCTTT.

This clone was observed a few times. The chain is built from TRBV10-3 and TRBJ1-4; perhaps TRBD1 as D (5 bases). V was shortened by 2 bases and J by 6 bases, with 10 bases between the two germline ends. The germline CDR1 and CDR2 sequences are ENHRY and SYGVKD. The CDR3 is made up of 14 amino acids. The CDR3 loop is CAISEAGKDEKLFF. CDR3 coding DNA: TGTGCCATCAGTGAGGCAGGGAAGGATGAAAAACTGTTTTTT.